This T cell receptor (beta chain) was profiled in a study of CD8 T cells in ankylosing spondylitis. TCRdb re-analysed the 5' RACE reads in MiXCR, keeping a single row per CDR3 protein. The sample contains 150,000 to 200,000 distinct CDR3 sequences, 11% of which appear only once. This clonotype appeared many times. The CDR3 runs 14 residues. V lost 3 bases and J lost 5; bases outside the gene matches: 8. Germline V gives CDR1 DFQATT, CDR2 SNEGSKA (reference sequence). The genes are TRBV20-1 and TRBJ2-3, with TRBD2 identical over 7 bases. The sequenced material came from blood, either unsorted or a sorted T cell fraction (not recorded which). This receptor was identified in a male donor with ankylosing spondylitis or in good health (not recorded which). CDR3 DNA: TGCAGTGCTAGCGGGGGTGCTAGCGGAGATACGCAGTATTTT. This encodes CSASGGASGDTQYF.